This TCR beta chain derives from a study of Tregs in tolerant kidney transplant recipients (dated by TCRdb to between 2018 and 2020). Background for the entire study: The study applied TCRbeta sequencing to find donor-specific regulatory T cells before combined kidney and bone marrow transplantation and then followed those same cells after transplant. Several methods of expanding Tregs specific for an allogeneic donor were compared by TCRbeta repertoire sequencing in a few healthy controls.

Including cysteine and phenylalanine, the CDR3 has 18 amino acids. This entry keeps only the CDR3 DNA: 54 bases, framed from base 1. Here V drops 1 base and J drops 1 base, and the junction holds 10 bases not matched to any gene. The germline V gene encodes CDR1 SGHRS and CDR2 YFSETQ. In the case of this clone: Its antigen remains undetermined. No much larger clonotype is one base removed from it; base qualities were not supplied.

Broad study findings and their caveats: Because only a small number of patients were included, the study had limitations, and the results will need to be validated in larger populations as well as under other immunosuppression protocols. Biological reproducibility was not directly addressed, though technical replication error appeared minimal. Expanding Tregs with activated donor B cells appeared to identify the most biologically relevant and donor-specific TCRbeta repertoire.

Thawed PBMCs were FACS-sorted into unstimulated Tregs (CD4+CD25+CD127-), CD4+ non-Tregs (CD4+CD25-), CD4 cells and CD8 cells. Blood from healthy controls was obtained either from healthy volunteers or as purchased buffy coats. Healthy control blood was separated into PBMCs by Ficoll density gradient and cryopreserved, and patient PBMCs were collected both before and after transplant. For TCRbeta CDR3 sequencing, genomic DNA from the sorted cells was extracted using the QIAGEN DNeasy Blood and Tissue Kit. Through immunoSEQ, high-throughput TCRbeta CDR3 sequencing was done commercially, including PCR amplification with internal controls and bias correction. As for how the authors treated the data: Unique productive TCRbeta sequences were defined by CDR3 nucleotide sequence where primers matched, and otherwise by CDR3 amino acid sequence together with Vbeta and Jbeta genes. As a correction for sorting error, sequences shared between sorted populations at a frequency ratio of 2:1 or less were discarded, and the remaining shared sequences were assigned to the higher population. A sequence counted as donor-reactive if, in CFSE-low cells, the sequence had a frequency of at least 0.01% and was expanded at least 5-fold compared with unstimulated cells. Jensen-Shannon divergence calculated on the top 100 TCRbeta sequences ranked by frequency was used to measure repertoire divergence. For samples with multiple sequencing runs, sorting error was corrected in each run separately before the runs were combined. TCRdb carries this immuneACCESS record with in-frame sequences only. Its versions omit some clonotypes, under half of them owing to an unresolved V gene in the studies checked, with the rest unexplained. D and trimming come from the DNA, and the V and J calls and clone size come from that table. For this sample the table gives 120,000 or so clones, of which 92% were detected only once. Approximately 0.59% of the sample comes from the top ten.

This receptor was taken from a human donor in good health. Sequencing was performed on CD4+ T cells from blood. The sequence is built from TRBV5-1 and TRBJ2-3, and TRBD2 aligns with 9 junction nucleotides. The CDR3 here reads CASSLRYLREGRTDTQYF. The DNA sequence reads TGCGCCAGCAGCTTGCGGTATTTGCGGGAGGGACGCACAGATACGCAGTATTTT.